This TCR beta chain was documented in a study of blood T cells in healthy people across ages. Study-wide findings and caveats: Roughly linear age-related decline in beta diversity appeared, significant by age 40. Strongly correlated with naive T cell percentage was TCR beta diversity.

This clonotype showed up just a few times. Its target is not known. Next came a second PCR, run for about 6 to 11 cycles, which used a sample-barcoded 5' primer along with a J-beta primer mix. Through a template-switch adaptor with 12 random nucleotides, each cDNA molecule received a tag. TCRdb redid the calling of the 5' RACE reads with MiXCR, one entry per CDR3 protein. The data show 1.8 million or so distinct CDR3 sequences, roughly 43% seen once. Between the trimmed V and J ends, which lost 0 bases and 3 bases, there was a span of 17 bases. The germline CDR1 and CDR2 sequences are DFQATT and SNEGSKA (reference sequence). This CDR3 spans 16 amino acids.

The TCR comes from a human donor in good health. The sequencing input was blood. The chain carries TRBV20-1 and TRBJ1-1; D is ambiguous. The CDR3 is CSARDLGSRGDTEAFF. DNA for the CDR3: TGCAGTGCTAGAGATTTGGGGTCCCGCGGGGACACTGAAGCTTTCTTT.